The present entry profiles one T cell receptor (beta chain) with its context. Its cognate antigen is unknown. One end of the junction fails to match germline, which may point to a read error. The treatment: around 19 received Ad26.COV2.S at low or high dose, single or two shots; roughly five received placebo; per-sample allocation not given. Sampling took place 63 days after the first vaccine or placebo injection. The data belong to a study of Ad26.COV2.S vaccination and SARS-CoV-2 variants. Study in general: Of the COV1001 trial arms, the Ad26.COV2.S arm included the donor. The study gave Ad26.COV2.S intramuscularly, once or twice 56 days apart.

Whole-study findings and limits: There was a possibility that the TCR breadth and depth analyses underestimated total T cell responses. Substantial breadth was reportedly displayed by spike-specific CD8+ and CD4+ T cell responses after vaccination.

The repertoire was sequenced with immunoSEQ multiplex PCR; TCRdb's copy has only in-frame clones and lacks some. This sample has about 420,000 clones, with 88% found just once. The sample was peripheral blood, taken in a trial of Ad26.COV2.S vaccine versus placebo. The TCR comes from a person between 18 and 65 years old who received the Ad26.COV2.S COVID-19 vaccine or a placebo.

The CDR3 is CASSLTGTDTDTQYF. The CDR3 DNA is TGTGCTAGCAGCCTCACCGGGACAGACACAGATACGCAGTATTTT. The chain uses TRBV7-7 and TRBJ2-3; 7 bases align to TRBD1. Looked up from germline, CDR1 is SSHAT and CDR2 is FNYEAQ (reference sequence). This CDR3 spans 15 amino acids.